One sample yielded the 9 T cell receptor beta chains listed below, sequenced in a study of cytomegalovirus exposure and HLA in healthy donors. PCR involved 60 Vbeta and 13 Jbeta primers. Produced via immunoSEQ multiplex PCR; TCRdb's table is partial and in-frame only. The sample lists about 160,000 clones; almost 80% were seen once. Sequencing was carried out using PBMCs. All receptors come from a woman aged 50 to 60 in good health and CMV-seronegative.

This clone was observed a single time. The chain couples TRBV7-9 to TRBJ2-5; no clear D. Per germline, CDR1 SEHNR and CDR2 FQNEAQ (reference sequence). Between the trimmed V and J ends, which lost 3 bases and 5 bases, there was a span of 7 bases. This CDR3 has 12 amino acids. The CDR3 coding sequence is TGTGCCAGCAGCTTGAACGCGGAGACCCAGTACTTC. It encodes CASSLNAETQYF.

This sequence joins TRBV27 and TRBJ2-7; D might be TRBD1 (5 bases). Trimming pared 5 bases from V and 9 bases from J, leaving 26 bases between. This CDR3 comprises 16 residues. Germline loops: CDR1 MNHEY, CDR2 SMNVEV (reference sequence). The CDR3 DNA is TGTGCCAGCAGTCCGACGCCTGACAGACGCCTACGAGGGCAGTACTTC. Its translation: CASSPTPDRRLRGQYF.

The CDR3: CASTPRYEQFF. The CDR3 coding sequence is TGTGCCAGCACCCCTAGGTATGAGCAGTTCTTC. V gene TRBV28 combines with J gene TRBJ2-1; D gene ambiguous. Trimming took 7 bases from V and 8 from J, leaving 9 bases between them. Germline V gene lookup returns CDR1 MDHEN and CDR2 SYDVKM. The CDR3 has 11 residues. Supplemented by reference TRBV28 and TRBJ2-1, the full variable domain reads DVKVTQSSRYLVKRTGEKVFLECVQDMDHENMFWYRQDPGLGLRLIYFSYDVKMKEKGDIPEGYSVSREKKERFSLILESASTNQTSMYLCASTPRYEQFFGPGTRLTVL.

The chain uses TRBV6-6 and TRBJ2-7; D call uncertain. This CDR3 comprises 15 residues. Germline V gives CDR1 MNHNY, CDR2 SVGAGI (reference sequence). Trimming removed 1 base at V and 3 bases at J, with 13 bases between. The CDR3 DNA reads TGTGCCAGCAGTTACTTTTCGGCACAGAACTACGAGCAGTACTTC. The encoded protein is CASSYFSAQNYEQYF.

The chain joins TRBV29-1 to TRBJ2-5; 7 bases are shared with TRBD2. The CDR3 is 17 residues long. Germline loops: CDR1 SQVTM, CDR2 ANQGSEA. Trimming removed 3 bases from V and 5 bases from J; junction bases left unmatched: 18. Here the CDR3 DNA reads TGCAGCGTTGAGGGGGGGTGGTGGGAAAAAGTTAGGGAGACCCAGTACTTC. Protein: CSVEGGWWEKVRETQYF.

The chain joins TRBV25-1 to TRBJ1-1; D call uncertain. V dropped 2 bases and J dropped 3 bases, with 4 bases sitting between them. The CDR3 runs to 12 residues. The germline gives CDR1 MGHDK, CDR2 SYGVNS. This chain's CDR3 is CASSELYTEAFF. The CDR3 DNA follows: TGTGCCAGCAGTGAACTCTACACTGAAGCTTTCTTT.

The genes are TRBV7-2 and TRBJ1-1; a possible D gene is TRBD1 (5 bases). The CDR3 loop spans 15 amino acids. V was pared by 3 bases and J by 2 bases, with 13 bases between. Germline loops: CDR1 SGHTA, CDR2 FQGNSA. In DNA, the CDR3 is TGTGCCAGCAGCTTCATGGGGGGGGGAAACACTGAAGCTTTCTTT. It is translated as CASSFMGGGNTEAFF.

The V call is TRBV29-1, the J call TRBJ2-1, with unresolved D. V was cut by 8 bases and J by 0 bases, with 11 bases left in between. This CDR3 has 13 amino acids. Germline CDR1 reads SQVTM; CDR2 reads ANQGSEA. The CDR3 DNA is TGCAGCTCGAGGTCGAGCTCCTACAATGAGCAGTTCTTC. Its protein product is CSSRSSSYNEQFF.

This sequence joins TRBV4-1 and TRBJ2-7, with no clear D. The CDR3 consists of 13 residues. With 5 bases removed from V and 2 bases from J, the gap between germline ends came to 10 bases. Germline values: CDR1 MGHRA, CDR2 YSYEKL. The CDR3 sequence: CASSISEAYEQYF. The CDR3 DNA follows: TGCGCCAGCAGCATCTCTGAGGCCTACGAGCAGTACTTC.